The 2 T cell receptor beta chains presented below share a single source sample, sequenced in a study of T cell responses to AZD1222 COVID-19 vaccine. The protocol was immunoSEQ multiplex PCR, while the TCRdb copy is restricted to in-frame clones and leaves out a portion. The sample lists 100,000 or so clones, more than 70% occurring once. This material consisted of peripheral blood, taken 28 days after the second AZD1222 dose. These receptor sequences come from an adult who received the AZD1222 COVID-19 vaccine.

V and J are TRBV7-9 and TRBJ2-7; the D is unclear. The CDR3 covers 13 residues. V was shortened by 5 bases and J by 3 bases, with 11 bases between the two germline ends. Germline V gene data show CDR1 as SEHNR and CDR2 as FQNEAQ (reference sequence). CDR3 loop: CASSTAGVYEQYF. Written as DNA, the CDR3 is TGTGCCAGCAGCACCGCAGGAGTCTACGAGCAGTACTTC.

CDR3 in DNA: TGCGCCAGCAGCTTTCGGACAGGGGAGAACTATGGCTACACCTTC. It encodes CASSFRTGENYGYTF. The chain carries TRBV5-1 and TRBJ1-2, with 9 bases that match TRBD1. V shed 2 bases and J 2 bases; nucleotides not matched to a gene: 4. This CDR3 region has 15 residues. Germline CDR1 and CDR2: SGHRS and YFSETQ.